This T cell receptor beta chain was documented in a study of T cell repertoires in cytomegalovirus infection. Study-wide background: HLA-B-restricted CMV epitopes that are well studied were used alongside recently identified HLA-C-restricted ones.

Study-level points and caveats: Clonotypes of TCR beta that were HLA-C-restricted and CMV-specific dominated the ex vivo response. Identification of carriers of CMV plus the relevant HLA was performed using cumulative public TCR beta family frequency.

In TCRdb, the reads were re-called with MiXCR into one record per CDR3 protein. The table has roughly 990,000 distinct CDR3 sequences, 30% to 40% seen once. This clonotype was found many times. The target antigen is unknown. The sequence came from a human donor in good health (CMV status not recorded). Some clones in this sample may be carry-over from other donors' samples. The sequenced sample was cultured CD8+ T cells from PBMCs, obtained from culture after CMV antigen stimulation.

The CDR3 DNA sequence: TGTGCCAGCAGCTTAGCGCGACTAGTTGGGAACACCGGGGAGCTGTTTTTT. It is translated as CASSLARLVGNTGELFF. The rearrangement uses TRBV7-6 and TRBJ2-2; a possible D gene is TRBD2 (6 bases). V was pared by 0 bases and J by 1 base, with 12 bases between. The CDR3 totals 17 residues. Germline CDR1 reads SGHVS; CDR2 reads FNYEAQ.